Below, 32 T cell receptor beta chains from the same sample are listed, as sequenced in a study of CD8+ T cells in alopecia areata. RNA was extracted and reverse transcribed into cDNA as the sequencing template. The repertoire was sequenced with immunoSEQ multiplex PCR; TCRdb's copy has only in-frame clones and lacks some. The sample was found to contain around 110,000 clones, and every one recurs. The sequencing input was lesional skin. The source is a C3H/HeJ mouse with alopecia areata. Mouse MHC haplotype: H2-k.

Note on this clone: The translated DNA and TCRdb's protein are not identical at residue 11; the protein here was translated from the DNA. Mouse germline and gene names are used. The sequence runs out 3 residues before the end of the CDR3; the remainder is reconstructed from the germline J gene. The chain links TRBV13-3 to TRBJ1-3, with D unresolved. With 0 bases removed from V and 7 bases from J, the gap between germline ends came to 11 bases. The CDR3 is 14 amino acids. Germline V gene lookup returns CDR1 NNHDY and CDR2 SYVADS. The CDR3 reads CASSDAQFYNTLYF. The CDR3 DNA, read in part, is TGTGCCAGCAGTGATGCCCAGTTCTACAATACG.

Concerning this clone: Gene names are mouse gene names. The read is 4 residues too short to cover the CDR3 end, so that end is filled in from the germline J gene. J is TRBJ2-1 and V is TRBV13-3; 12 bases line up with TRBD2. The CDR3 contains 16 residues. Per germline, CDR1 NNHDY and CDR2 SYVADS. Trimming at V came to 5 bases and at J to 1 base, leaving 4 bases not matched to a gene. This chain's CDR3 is CASSRTGGGNYAEQFF. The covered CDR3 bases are TGTGCCAGCAGCCGGACTGGGGGGGGCAACTATGCT.

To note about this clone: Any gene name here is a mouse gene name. The CDR3 bases that were read are TGTGCCAGCAGTGATGATGGGACAGGGGGCTTGAACGAA. As protein: CASSDDGTGGLNE. The whole CDR3 reads CASSDDGTGGLNERLFF. V is TRBV13-1 and J is TRBJ1-4, with 12 bases identical to TRBD1. Read sequence stops 4 residues before the CDR3 end, and the germline J gene provides the missing end. Germline V gene data show CDR1 as NSHNY and CDR2 as SYGAGN. The CDR3 runs 17 residues. Unmatched junction bases numbered 5, after V lost 0 bases and J lost 5 bases.

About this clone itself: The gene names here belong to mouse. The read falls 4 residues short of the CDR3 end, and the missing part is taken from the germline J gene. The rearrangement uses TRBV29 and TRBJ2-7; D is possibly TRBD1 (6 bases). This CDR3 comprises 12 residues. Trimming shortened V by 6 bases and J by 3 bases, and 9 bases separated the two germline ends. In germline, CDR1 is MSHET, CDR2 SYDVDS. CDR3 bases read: TGTGCTAGCAGCCCGGACAGCTAT. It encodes CASSPDSY. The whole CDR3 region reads CASSPDSYEQYF.

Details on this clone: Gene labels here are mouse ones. The CDR3 here is CASSESGGRDSDYTF. The DNA read from the CDR3 is TGTGCCAGCAGTGAGTCGGGGGGGCGGGACTCC. This sequence joins TRBV13-1 and TRBJ1-2; D may be TRBD1 (6 bases). The DNA ends 4 residues before the CDR3 does, and the rest of the CDR3 is filled in from the germline J gene. Per germline, CDR1 NSHNY and CDR2 SYGAGN. The CDR3 covers 15 residues. V shed 2 bases and J shed 3 bases, with 14 bases lying between them.

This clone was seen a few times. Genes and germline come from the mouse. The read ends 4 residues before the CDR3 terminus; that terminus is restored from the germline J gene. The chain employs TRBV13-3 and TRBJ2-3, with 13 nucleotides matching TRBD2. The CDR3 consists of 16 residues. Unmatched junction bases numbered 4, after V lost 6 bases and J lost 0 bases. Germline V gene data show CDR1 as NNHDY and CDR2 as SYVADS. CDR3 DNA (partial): TGTGCCAGCACGGGACTGGGGGGGTCTAGTGCAGAA. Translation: CASTGLGGSSAE. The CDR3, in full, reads CASTGLGGSSAETLYF.

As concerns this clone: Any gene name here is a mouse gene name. The CDR3 is CASSLQGGEGAETLYF. The part of the CDR3 DNA that was read is TGTGCCAGCAGTCTACAGGGTGGAGAGGGTGCAGAA. This sequence joins TRBV19 and TRBJ2-3, with D possibly being TRBD1 (6 bases). The DNA ends 4 residues before the CDR3 does, and the rest of the CDR3 is filled in from the germline J gene. The CDR3 is made up of 16 amino acids. Germline V gives CDR1 FNHDT, CDR2 SITEND (reference sequence). Trimming cost V 4 bases and J 1 base, with 16 bases left between them.

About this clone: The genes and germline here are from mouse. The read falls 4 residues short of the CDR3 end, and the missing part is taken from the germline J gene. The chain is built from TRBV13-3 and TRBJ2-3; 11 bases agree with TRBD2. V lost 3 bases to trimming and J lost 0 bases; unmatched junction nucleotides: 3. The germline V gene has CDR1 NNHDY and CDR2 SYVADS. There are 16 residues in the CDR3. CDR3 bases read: TGTGCCAGCAGTGGGGGGGACTGGGGGAGTGCAGAA. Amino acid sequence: CASSGGDWGSAE. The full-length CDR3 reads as CASSGGDWGSAETLYF.

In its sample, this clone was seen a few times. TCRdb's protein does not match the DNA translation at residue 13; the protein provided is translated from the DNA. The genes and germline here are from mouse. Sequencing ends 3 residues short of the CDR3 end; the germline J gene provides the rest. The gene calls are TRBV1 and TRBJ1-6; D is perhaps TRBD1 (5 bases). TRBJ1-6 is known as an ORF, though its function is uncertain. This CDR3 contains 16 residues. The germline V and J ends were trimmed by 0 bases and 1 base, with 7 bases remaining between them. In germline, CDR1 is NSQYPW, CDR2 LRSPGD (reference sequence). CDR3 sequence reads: CTCSAEGESYNSPLYF. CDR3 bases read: TGCACCTGCAGTGCAGAAGGGGAATCCTATAATTCGCCC.

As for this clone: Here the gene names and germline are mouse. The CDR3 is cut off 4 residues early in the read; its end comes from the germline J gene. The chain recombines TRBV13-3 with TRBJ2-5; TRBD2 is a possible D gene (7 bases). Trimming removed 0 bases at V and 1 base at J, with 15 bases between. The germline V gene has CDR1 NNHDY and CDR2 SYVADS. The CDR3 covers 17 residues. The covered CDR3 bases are TGTGCCAGCAGTGATGCAGAGTGGGGGGCGGACCAAGAC. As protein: CASSDAEWGADQD. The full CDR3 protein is CASSDAEWGADQDTQYF.

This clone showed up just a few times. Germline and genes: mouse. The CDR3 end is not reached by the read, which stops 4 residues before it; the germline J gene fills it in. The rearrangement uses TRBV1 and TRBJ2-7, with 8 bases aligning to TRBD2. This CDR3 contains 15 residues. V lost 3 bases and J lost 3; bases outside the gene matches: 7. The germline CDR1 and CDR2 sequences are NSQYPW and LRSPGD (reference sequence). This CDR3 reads CTCSAPLGALYEQYF. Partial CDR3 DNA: TGCACCTGCAGTGCCCCACTGGGGGCCCTCTAT.

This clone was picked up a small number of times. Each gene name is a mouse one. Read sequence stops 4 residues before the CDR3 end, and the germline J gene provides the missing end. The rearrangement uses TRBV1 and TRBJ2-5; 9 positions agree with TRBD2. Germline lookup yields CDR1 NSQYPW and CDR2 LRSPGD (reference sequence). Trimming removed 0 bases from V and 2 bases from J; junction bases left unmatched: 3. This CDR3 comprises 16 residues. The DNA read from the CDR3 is TGCACCTGCAGTGCAGATCGACTGGGGGCCCAAGAC. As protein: CTCSADRLGAQD. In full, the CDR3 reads CTCSADRLGAQDTQYF.

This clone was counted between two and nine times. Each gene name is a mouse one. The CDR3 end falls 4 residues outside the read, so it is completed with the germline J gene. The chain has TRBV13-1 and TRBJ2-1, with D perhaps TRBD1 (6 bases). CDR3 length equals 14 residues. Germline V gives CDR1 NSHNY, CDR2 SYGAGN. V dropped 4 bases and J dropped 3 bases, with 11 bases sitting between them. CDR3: CASSPTGFYAEQFF. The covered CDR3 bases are TGTGCCAGCAGTCCTACAGGGTTCTATGCT.

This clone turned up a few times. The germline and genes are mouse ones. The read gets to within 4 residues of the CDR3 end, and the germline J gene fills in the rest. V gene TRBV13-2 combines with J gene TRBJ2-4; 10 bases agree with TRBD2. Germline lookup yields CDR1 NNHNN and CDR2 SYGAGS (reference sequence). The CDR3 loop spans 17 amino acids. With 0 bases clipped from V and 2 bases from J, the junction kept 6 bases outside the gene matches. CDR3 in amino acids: CASGDARTGGDQNTLYF. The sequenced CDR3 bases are TGTGCCAGCGGTGATGCAAGGACTGGGGGAGATCAAAAC.

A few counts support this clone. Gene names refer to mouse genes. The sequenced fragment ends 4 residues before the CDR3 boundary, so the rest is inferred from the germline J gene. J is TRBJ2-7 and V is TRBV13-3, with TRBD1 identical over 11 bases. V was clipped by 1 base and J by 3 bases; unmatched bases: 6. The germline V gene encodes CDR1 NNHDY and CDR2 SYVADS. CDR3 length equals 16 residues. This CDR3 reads CASSDPGQGELYEQYF. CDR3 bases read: TGTGCCAGCAGTGATCCGGGACAGGGGGAACTCTAT.

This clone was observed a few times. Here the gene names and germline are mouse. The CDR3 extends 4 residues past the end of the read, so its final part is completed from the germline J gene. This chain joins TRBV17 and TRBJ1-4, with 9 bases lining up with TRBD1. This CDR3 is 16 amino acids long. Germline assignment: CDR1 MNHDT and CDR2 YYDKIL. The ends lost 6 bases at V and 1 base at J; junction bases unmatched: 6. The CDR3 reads CASSSPGQGSNERLFF. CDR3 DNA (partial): TGTGCTAGCAGCAGTCCGGGACAGGGTTCCAACGAA.

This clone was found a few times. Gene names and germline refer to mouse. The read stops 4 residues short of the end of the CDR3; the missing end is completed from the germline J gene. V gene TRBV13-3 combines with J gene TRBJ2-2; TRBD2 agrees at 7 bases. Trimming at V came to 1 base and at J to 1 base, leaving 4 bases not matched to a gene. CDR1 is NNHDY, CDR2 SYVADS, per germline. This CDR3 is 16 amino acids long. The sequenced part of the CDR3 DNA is TGTGCCAGCAGTGATATGCTGGGGGAAAACACCGGG. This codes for CASSDMLGENTG. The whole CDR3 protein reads CASSDMLGENTGQLYF. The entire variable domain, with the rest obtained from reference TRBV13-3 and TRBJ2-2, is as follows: EAAVTQSPRSKVAVTGGKVTLSCHQTNNHDYMYWYRQDTGHGLRLIHYSYVADSTEKGDIPDGYKASRPSQENFSLILELASLSQTAVYFCASSDMLGENTGQLYFGEGSKLTVL.

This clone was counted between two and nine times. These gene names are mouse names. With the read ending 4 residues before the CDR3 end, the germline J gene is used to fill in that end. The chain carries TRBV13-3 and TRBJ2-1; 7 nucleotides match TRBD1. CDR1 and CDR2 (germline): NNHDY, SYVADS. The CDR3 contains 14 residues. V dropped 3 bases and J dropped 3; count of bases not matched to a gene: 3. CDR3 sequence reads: CASSVWDSYAEQFF. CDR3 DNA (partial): TGTGCCAGCAGTGTTTGGGACAGCTATGCT.

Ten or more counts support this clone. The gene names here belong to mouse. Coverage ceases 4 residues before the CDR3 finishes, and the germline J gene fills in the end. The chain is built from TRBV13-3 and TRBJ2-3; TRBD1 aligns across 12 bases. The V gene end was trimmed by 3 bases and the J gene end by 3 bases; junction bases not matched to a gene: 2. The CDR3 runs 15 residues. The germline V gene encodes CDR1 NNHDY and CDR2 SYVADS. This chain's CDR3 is CASSGDRGRAETLYF. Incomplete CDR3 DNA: TGTGCCAGCAGTGGGGACAGGGGGCGAGCAGAA.

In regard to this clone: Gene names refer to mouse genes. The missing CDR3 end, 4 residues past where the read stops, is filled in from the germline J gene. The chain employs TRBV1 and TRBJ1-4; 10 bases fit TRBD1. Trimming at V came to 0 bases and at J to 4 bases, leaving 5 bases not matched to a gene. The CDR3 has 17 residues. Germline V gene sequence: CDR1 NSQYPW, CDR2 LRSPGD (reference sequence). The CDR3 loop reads CTCSADPGTGVNERLFF. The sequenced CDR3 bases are TGCACCTGCAGTGCAGATCCCGGGACAGGGGTCAACGAA.

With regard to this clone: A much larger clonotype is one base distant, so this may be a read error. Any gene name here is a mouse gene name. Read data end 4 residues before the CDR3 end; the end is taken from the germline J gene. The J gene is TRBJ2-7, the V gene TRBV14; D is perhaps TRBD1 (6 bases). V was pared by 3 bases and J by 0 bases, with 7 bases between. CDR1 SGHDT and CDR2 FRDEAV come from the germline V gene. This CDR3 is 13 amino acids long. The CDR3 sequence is CASSWTDSYEQYF. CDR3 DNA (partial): TGTGCCAGCAGTTGGACAGACTCCTAT.

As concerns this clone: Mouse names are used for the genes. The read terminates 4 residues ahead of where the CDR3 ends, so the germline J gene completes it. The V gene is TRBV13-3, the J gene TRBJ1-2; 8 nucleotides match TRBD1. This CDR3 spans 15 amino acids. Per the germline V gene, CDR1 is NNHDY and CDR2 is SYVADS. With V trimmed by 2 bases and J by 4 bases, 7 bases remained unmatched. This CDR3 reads CASSEPSTGVSDYTF. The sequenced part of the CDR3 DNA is TGTGCCAGCAGTGAGCCCTCGACAGGGGTCTCC.

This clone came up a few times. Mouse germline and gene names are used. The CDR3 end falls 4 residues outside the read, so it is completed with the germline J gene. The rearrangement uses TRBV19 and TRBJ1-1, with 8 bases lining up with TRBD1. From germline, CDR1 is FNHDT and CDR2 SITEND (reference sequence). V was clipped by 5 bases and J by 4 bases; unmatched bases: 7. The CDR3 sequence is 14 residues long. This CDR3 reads CASSLRTGITEVFF. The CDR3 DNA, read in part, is TGTGCCAGCAGCCTCCGGACAGGGATCACA.

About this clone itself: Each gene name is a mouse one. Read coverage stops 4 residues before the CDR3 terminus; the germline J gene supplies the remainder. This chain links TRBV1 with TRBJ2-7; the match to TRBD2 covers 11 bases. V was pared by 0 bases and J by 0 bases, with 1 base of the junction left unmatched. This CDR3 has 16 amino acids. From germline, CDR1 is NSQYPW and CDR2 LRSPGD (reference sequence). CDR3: CTCSAETGGDSYEQYF. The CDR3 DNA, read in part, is TGCACCTGCAGTGCAGAGACTGGGGGGGACTCCTAT.

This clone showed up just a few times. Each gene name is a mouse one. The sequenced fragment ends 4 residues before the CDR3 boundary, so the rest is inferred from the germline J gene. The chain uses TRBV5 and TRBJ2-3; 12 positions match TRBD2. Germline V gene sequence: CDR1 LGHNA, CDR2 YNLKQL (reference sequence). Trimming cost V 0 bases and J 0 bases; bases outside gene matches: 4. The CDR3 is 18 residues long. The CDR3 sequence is CASSQDGTGGYSAETLYF. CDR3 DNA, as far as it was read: TGTGCCAGCAGCCAAGATGGGACTGGGGGGTATAGTGCAGAA.

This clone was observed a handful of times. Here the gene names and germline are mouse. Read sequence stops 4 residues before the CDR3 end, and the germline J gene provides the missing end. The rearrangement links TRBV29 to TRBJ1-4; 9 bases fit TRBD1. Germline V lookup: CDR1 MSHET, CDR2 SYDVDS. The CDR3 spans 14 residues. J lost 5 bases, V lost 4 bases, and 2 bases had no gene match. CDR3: CASSSGTGNERLFF. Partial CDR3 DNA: TGTGCTAGCAGTTCGGGGACAGGGAACGAA.

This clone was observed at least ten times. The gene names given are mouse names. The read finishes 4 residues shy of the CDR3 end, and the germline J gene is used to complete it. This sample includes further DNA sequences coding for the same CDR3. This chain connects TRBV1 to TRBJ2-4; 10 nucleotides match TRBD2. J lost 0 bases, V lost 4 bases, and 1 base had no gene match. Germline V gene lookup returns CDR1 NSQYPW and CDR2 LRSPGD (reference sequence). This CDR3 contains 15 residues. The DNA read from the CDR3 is TGCACCTGCAGTGGACTGGGGGGAAGTCAAAAC. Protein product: CTCSGLGGSQN. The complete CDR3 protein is CTCSGLGGSQNTLYF.

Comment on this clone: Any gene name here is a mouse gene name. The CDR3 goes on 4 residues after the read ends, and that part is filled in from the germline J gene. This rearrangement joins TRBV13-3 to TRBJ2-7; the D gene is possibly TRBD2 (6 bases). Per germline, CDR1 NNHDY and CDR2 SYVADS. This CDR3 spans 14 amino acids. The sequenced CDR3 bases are TGTGCCAGCAGTGTCGGCTGGGGAGACGAT. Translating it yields CASSVGWGDD. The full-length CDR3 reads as CASSVGWGDDEQYF.

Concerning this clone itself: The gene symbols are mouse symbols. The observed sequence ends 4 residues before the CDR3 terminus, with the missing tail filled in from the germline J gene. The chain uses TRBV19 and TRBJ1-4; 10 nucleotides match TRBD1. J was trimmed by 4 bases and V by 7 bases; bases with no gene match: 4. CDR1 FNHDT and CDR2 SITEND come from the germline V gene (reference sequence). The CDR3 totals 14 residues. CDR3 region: CASRDRGLNERLFF. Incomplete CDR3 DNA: TGTGCCAGCCGGGACAGGGGACTCAACGAA.

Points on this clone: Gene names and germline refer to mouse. The sequenced CDR3 bases are TGCACCTGCAGTGCAGATGGGACAGGGAACTATGCT. Its protein product is CTCSADGTGNYA. The whole CDR3 sequence is CTCSADGTGNYAEQFF. The chain carries TRBV1 and TRBJ2-1, with 9 bases matching TRBD1. The read terminates 4 residues ahead of where the CDR3 ends, so the germline J gene completes it. This CDR3 has 16 amino acids. CDR1 NSQYPW and CDR2 LRSPGD come from the germline V gene (reference sequence). The V segment lost 0 bases and the J segment 1 base; nucleotides outside the gene matches: 1.

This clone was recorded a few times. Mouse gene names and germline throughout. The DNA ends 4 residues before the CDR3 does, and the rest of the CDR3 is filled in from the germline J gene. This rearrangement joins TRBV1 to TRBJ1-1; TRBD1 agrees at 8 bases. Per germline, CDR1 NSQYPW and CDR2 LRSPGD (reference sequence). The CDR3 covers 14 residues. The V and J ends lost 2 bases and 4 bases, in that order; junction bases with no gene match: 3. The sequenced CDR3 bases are TGCACCTGCAGTGCAAACAGGGGGTCCACA. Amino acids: CTCSANRGST. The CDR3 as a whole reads CTCSANRGSTEVFF.

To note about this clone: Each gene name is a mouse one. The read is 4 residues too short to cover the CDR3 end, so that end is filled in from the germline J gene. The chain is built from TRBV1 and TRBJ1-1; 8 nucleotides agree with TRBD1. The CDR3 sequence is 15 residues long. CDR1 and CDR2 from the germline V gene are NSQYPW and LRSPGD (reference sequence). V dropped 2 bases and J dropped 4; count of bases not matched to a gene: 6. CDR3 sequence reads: CTCSARTGRGTEVFF. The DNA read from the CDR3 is TGCACCTGCAGTGCAAGGACAGGGAGGGGCACA.